Described below is a single T cell receptor beta chain sequence and its context. Method: immunoSEQ multiplex PCR; TCRdb's copy keeps in-frame clones and lacks some. The sample shows under 40,000 clones, over 65% of them seen only once. The CDR3 is 14 amino acids. Per the germline V gene, CDR1 is MDHEN and CDR2 is SYDVKM. Trimming removed 3 bases at V and 2 bases at J, with 11 bases between. The sample belongs to a study of OX40 agonist ivuxolimab in advanced cancers. Study details: Patients received intravenous ivuxolimab every 2 weeks at 0.01 to 10 mg/kg. Patients were roughly 87% male with ages about 23 to 90, mean approximately 55.

The chain combines TRBV28 with TRBJ2-7; D is unresolved. This receptor was identified in an adult with an advanced solid tumor such as melanoma, head and neck, liver or kidney cancer. The source material was CD4+ or CD8+ T cells sorted from blood, sampled in a trial of the OX40 agonist ivuxolimab. In nucleotides, the CDR3 is TGTGCCAGCAGTTTGTTGAGATATACCTACGAGCAGTACTTC. It codes for CASSLLRYTYEQYF.